The entry below describes one T cell receptor beta chain. This entry is derived from a study of blood T cell repertoires in COVID-19. Germline assignment: CDR1 SGHKS and CDR2 YYEKEE (reference sequence). The CDR3 is 15 amino acids. V gave up 0 bases and J gave up 0 bases, with 10 bases separating them. Produced via immunoSEQ multiplex PCR; TCRdb's table is partial and in-frame only. Among approximately 180,000 clones, around 90% were seen once, and the ten largest hold about 4.2%. The chain uses TRBV5-5 and TRBJ2-7; TRBD1 is a possible D gene (6 bases). This TCR was recovered from a human donor in a cohort sampled during active COVID-19. The sample was peripheral blood. The CDR3 nucleotides read TGTGCCAGCAGCTTGGGACAGGAAAGCTCCTACGAGCAGTACTTC. Protein sequence: CASSLGQESSYEQYF. Complete variable domain (other parts from reference TRBV5-5 and TRBJ2-7): DAGVTQSPTHLIKTRGQQVTLRCSPISGHKSVSWYQQVLGQGPQFIFQYYEKEERGRGNFPDRFSARQFPNYSSELNVNALLLGDSALYLCASSLGQESSYEQYFGPGTRLTVT.